Below are 32 T cell receptor beta chains sequenced from a single sample in a study of PD-L1 blockade in urothelial cancer. Some clones are missing from TCRdb's copy, which holds only in-frame ones; the method was immunoSEQ multiplex PCR. The table includes 60,000 to 75,000 clones, 80% to 85% detected once. Noted time point: pretreatment peripheral blood. The sequenced sample was PBMCs, obtained around atezolizumab (anti-PD-L1) treatment. These TCRs come from a woman in her 70s with urothelial cancer.

The CDR3 is CASSESNYGYTF. CDR3 DNA sequence: TGTGCCAGCAGTGAATCAAACTATGGCTACACCTTC. The chain recombines TRBV25-1 with TRBJ1-2; the D is unclear. Trimming shortened V by 1 base and J by 2 bases, and 2 bases separated the two germline ends. The CDR3 has 12 residues. Per the germline V gene, CDR1 is MGHDK and CDR2 is SYGVNS.

This chain connects TRBV19 to TRBJ1-2; 8 bases fit TRBD1. The ends lost 5 bases at V and 5 bases at J; junction bases unmatched: 4. The length of the CDR3 is 13 residues. Germline V CDR1 and CDR2: LNHDA, SQIVND (reference sequence). The CDR3 protein is CASSWTGRYGYTF. The CDR3 DNA reads TGTGCCAGTAGTTGGACAGGGCGGTATGGCTACACCTTC.

The rearrangement joins TRBV5-8 to TRBJ2-2; TRBD1 is a possible D gene (5 bases). Looked up from germline, CDR1 is SGHTS and CDR2 is YDEGEE. This CDR3 comprises 16 residues. V was trimmed by 5 bases and J by 4 bases, leaving 18 bases between them. CDR3 loop: CASRSEIGVSTGELFF. For the CDR3, the DNA is TGTGCCAGCAGATCTGAGATAGGGGTGAGCACCGGGGAGCTGTTTTTT.

V and J are TRBV9 and TRBJ1-3; possible D gene TRBD1, 5 bases. This CDR3 region has 18 residues. CDR1 and CDR2 from the germline V gene are SGDLS and YYNGEE. The V and J ends lost 3 bases and 2 bases respectively, with 21 bases between them. CDR3 sequence (DNA): TGTGCCAGCAGCGCCGGTGGACGACAGCTCTCCACTGGAAACACCATATATTTT. This translates into CASSAGGRQLSTGNTIYF. The full variable domain, completed using reference TRBV9 and TRBJ1-3, is DSGVTQTPKHLITATGQRVTLRCSPRSGDLSVYWYQQSLDQGLQFLIQYYNGEERAKGNILERFSAQQFPDLHSELNLSSLELGDSALYFCASSAGGRQLSTGNTIYFGEGSWLTVV.

The V call is TRBV6-6, the J call TRBJ2-1; TRBD1 agrees at 8 bases. Germline-derived CDR1 and CDR2 are MNHNY and SVGAGI (reference sequence). The CDR3 loop spans 15 amino acids. After removal of 6 bases from V and 9 bases from J, the junction contained 13 bases not matched to a gene. The CDR3 reads CASRTAQGTGGEQFF. DNA of the CDR3: TGTGCCAGCAGAACAGCCCAAGGGACAGGCGGTGAGCAGTTCTTC.

This rearrangement joins TRBV6-5 to TRBJ2-6, with D possibly TRBD1 on 6 matching bases. The CDR3 sequence is 15 residues long. Germline CDR1 MNHEY, CDR2 SVGAGI. Trimming took 4 bases from V and 1 from J, leaving 8 bases between them. Here the CDR3 reads CASSLQGSGANVLTF. In DNA, the CDR3 is TGTGCCAGCAGTTTACAGGGATCTGGGGCCAACGTCCTGACTTTC.

The genes are TRBV5-1 and TRBJ2-1; 7 nucleotides agree with TRBD2. V shed 6 bases and J 1 base; nucleotides not matched to a gene: 4. CDR3 length equals 14 residues. Germline loops: CDR1 SGHRS, CDR2 YFSETQ. CDR3 residues: CASTAGASYNEQFF. The CDR3 nucleotides are TGCGCCAGCACGGCGGGAGCATCCTACAATGAGCAGTTCTTC.

Details on this clone: A read error may produce the germline difference seen at one junction end. The rearrangement joins TRBV28 to TRBJ1-2; D possibly corresponds to TRBD1 (6 bases). In germline, CDR1 is MDHEN, CDR2 SYDVKM. CDR3 length equals 15 residues. CDR3 sequence: CVSSSDRDIVYGYTF. Written as DNA, the CDR3 is TGTGTCAGCAGTTCAGACCGGGACATCGTCTATGGCTACACCTTC.

The CDR3 DNA reads TGTGCCAGCAGTCCGAGACAGGGGCTGGGGGGGCCCCAGCATTTT. It yields the protein CASSPRQGLGGPQHF. J is TRBJ1-5 and V is TRBV7-8, with 8 positions matching TRBD1. The CDR3 loop spans 15 amino acids. V shed 6 bases and J 9 bases; nucleotides not matched to a gene: 13. Looked up from germline, CDR1 is SGHVS and CDR2 is FQNEAQ.

The rearrangement links TRBV7-2 to TRBJ2-3; the match to TRBD2 covers 8 bases. The V segment lost 3 bases and the J segment 1 base; nucleotides outside the gene matches: 9. This CDR3 is 17 amino acids long. The germline V gene encodes CDR1 SGHTA and CDR2 FQGNSA. The CDR3 loop reads CASSFLASGGRTDTQYF. Written as DNA, the CDR3 is TGTGCCAGCAGCTTCTTAGCGAGCGGGGGCCGCACAGATACGCAGTATTTT.

This rearrangement joins TRBV18 to TRBJ2-3, with 9 bases lining up with TRBD2. CDR3 length: 16 residues. Germline V CDR1 and CDR2: KGHSH, LQKENI. After removal of 1 base from V and 5 bases from J, the junction contained 7 bases not matched to a gene. The CDR3 is CASSPRSGSYGDTQYF. CDR3 bases: TGTGCCAGCTCACCACGTAGCGGGAGTTACGGAGATACGCAGTATTTT.

The CDR3 coding sequence is TGTGCCAGCAGCGTAGAGGCAGGGGTGGGGTACGAGCAGTACTTC. Translating gives CASSVEAGVGYEQYF. The chain couples TRBV9 to TRBJ2-7; maybe TRBD1 (6 bases). Germline V gene lookup returns CDR1 SGDLS and CDR2 YYNGEE. V was cut by 0 bases and J by 4 bases, with 14 bases left in between. The length of the CDR3 is 15 residues.

The chain has TRBV4-1 and TRBJ2-5, with D perhaps TRBD2 (6 bases). Germline values: CDR1 MGHRA, CDR2 YSYEKL. V shed 0 bases and J shed 0 bases, with 14 bases lying between them. The CDR3 covers 17 residues. Written as DNA, the CDR3 is TGCGCCAGCAGCCAAGATCGCGGAGGGTCGTACCAAGAGACCCAGTACTTC. Its protein product is CASSQDRGGSYQETQYF.

The V gene is TRBV6-5, the J gene TRBJ1-2; 7 positions agree with TRBD1. V lost 5 bases and J lost 7; bases outside the gene matches: 10. The CDR3 is 14 amino acids. Germline V CDR1 and CDR2: MNHEY, SVGAGI. The CDR3 loop reads CASSRAEGASGYTF. The CDR3 DNA follows: TGTGCCAGCAGTAGGGCGGAGGGGGCAAGTGGCTACACCTTC.

V gene TRBV5-5 combines with J gene TRBJ2-7; D possibly corresponds to TRBD2 (5 bases). The CDR3 is 14 residues long. Germline CDR1 and CDR2: SGHKS and YYEKEE (reference sequence). V was shortened by 0 bases and J by 0 bases, with 7 bases between the two germline ends. The CDR3 nucleotides are TGTGCCAGCAGCTTGGCCGCGGGCTCCTACGAGCAGTACTTC. It specifies CASSLAAGSYEQYF.

The J gene is TRBJ1-2, the V gene TRBV27, with a weak D call TRBD1 (6 bases). V shed 4 bases and J shed 4 bases, with 16 bases lying between them. Germline CDR1 reads MNHEY; CDR2 reads SMNVEV (reference sequence). The CDR3 totals 15 residues. This CDR3 reads CASSWGGGGVYGYTF. CDR3 DNA: TGTGCCAGCAGTTGGGGTGGGGGGGGCGTCTATGGCTACACCTTC.

The chain has TRBV5-6 and TRBJ1-6; TRBD1 matches at 7 bases. Germline V lookup: CDR1 SGHDT, CDR2 YYEEEE. The CDR3 has 15 residues. V trimming: 4 bases; J trimming: 4 bases; junction bases outside the gene matches: 5. The CDR3 region is CASSRTGDYNSPLHF. The CDR3 nucleotides read TGTGCCAGCAGCCGGACAGGTGATTATAATTCACCCCTCCACTTT.

The chain has TRBV30 and TRBJ2-3; D may be TRBD1 (5 bases). The CDR3 consists of 12 residues. V was cut by 7 bases and J by 0 bases, with 8 bases left in between. In germline, CDR1 is GTSNPN, CDR2 SVGIG (reference sequence). DNA for the CDR3: TGTGCCTCGACAGCTAGCACAGATACGCAGTATTTT. Amino acids: CASTASTDTQYF.

The rearrangement joins TRBV11-1 to TRBJ2-1, with TRBD2 matching over 14 bases. The trim removed 5 bases at V and 8 bases at J, leaving 5 bases unmatched. Germline-derived CDR1 and CDR2 are SGHAT and FQDESV (reference sequence). This CDR3 is built from 15 residues. Here the CDR3 reads CASSEGLAGVYEQFF. As DNA, the CDR3 is TGTGCCAGCAGCGAGGGACTAGCGGGAGTCTATGAGCAGTTCTTC. The variable domain in full, completed from reference TRBV11-1 and TRBJ2-1, reads EAEVAQSPRYKITEKSQAVAFWCDPISGHATLYWYRQILGQGPELLVQFQDESVVDDSQLPKDRFSAERLKGVDSTLKIQPAELGDSAMYLCASSEGLAGVYEQFFGPGTRLTVL.

The chain employs TRBV7-2 and TRBJ1-1, with a weak D call TRBD1 (5 bases). Germline V gene sequence: CDR1 SGHTA, CDR2 FQGNSA. Between the trimmed V and J ends, which lost 7 bases and 7 bases, there was a span of 13 bases. This CDR3 region has 12 residues. The CDR3 region is CASNIMGGEAFF. Written as DNA, the CDR3 is TGTGCCAGCAACATCATGGGGGGTGAAGCTTTCTTT.

The rearrangement joins TRBV10-3 to TRBJ1-2; D is unresolved. The CDR3 is 14 amino acids. The germline V gene has CDR1 ENHRY and CDR2 SYGVKD. Trimming cost V 9 bases and J 3 bases, with 17 bases left between them. CDR3 sequence reads: CAISSTLLDYGYTF. The CDR3 DNA reads as TGTGCCATTAGCTCAACACTTTTGGACTATGGCTACACCTTC.

V is TRBV14 and J is TRBJ2-5; 11 nucleotides align to TRBD1. The length of the CDR3 is 17 residues. V was pared by 1 base and J by 7 bases, with 11 bases of the junction left unmatched. Germline V gene sequence: CDR1 SGHDN, CDR2 FVKESK. CDR3 sequence (DNA): TGTGCCAGCAGCCAAGTGCCCAGGACAGGGGGCTTTCGGACCCAGTACTTC. It is translated as CASSQVPRTGGFRTQYF. Variable domain in full (rest from reference TRBV14 and TRBJ2-5): EAGVTQFPSHSVIEKGQTVTLRCDPISGHDNLYWYRRVMGKEIKFLLHFVKESKQDESGMPNNRFLAERTGGTYSTLKVQPAELEDSGVYFCASSQVPRTGGFRTQYFGPGTRLLVL.

The V and J genes are TRBV5-1 and TRBJ2-3; weak D call: TRBD2 (5 bases). The length of the CDR3 is 13 residues. Per the germline V gene, CDR1 is SGHRS and CDR2 is YFSETQ. V shed 4 bases and J shed 6 bases, with 12 bases lying between them. CDR3 nucleotides: TGCGCCAGCAGCCTGGCTAGGGAGGATACGCAGTATTTT. Translation: CASSLAREDTQYF.

The chain uses TRBV5-5 and TRBJ1-2; D perhaps matches TRBD1 (6 bases). Per germline, CDR1 SGHKS and CDR2 YYEKEE (reference sequence). The CDR3 is made up of 18 amino acids. Trimming shortened V by 2 bases and J by 4 bases, and 24 bases separated the two germline ends. This chain's CDR3 is CASSLGDQGHLFGYGYTF. For the CDR3, the DNA is TGTGCCAGCAGCTTAGGAGACCAGGGACACCTATTCGGCTATGGCTACACCTTC.

This sequence joins TRBV10-3 and TRBJ2-1, with D possibly TRBD1 on 6 matching bases. V lost 10 bases and J 0 bases, leaving 13 bases between the germline ends. The length of the CDR3 is 14 residues. CDR1 is ENHRY, CDR2 SYGVKD, per germline. This CDR3 is CATQTGSSYNEQFF. The CDR3 coding sequence is TGTGCCACTCAAACAGGGAGCTCCTACAATGAGCAGTTCTTC.

The chain uses TRBV19 and TRBJ1-5; 10 positions match TRBD1. The germline V gene encodes CDR1 LNHDA and CDR2 SQIVND (reference sequence). V shed 5 bases and J 6 bases; nucleotides not matched to a gene: 13. This CDR3 region has 17 residues. CDR3 nucleotide sequence: TGTGCCAGTAGTGGTACAAGGACAGGGGGAGGCGGTCAGCCCCAGCATTTT. Its protein is CASSGTRTGGGGQPQHF. Based on the CDR3 plus reference TRBV19 and TRBJ1-5, the full variable domain is DGGITQSPKYLFRKEGQNVTLSCEQNLNHDAMYWYRQDPGQGLRLIYYSQIVNDFQKGDIAEGYSVSREKKESFPLTVTSAQKNPTAFYLCASSGTRTGGGGQPQHFGDGTRLSIL.

The V call is TRBV6-1, the J call TRBJ2-2; 12 bases fit TRBD2. The junction had 2 bases not matched to a gene; V was cut back by 5 bases and J by 4 bases. There are 15 residues in the CDR3. Per the germline V gene, CDR1 is MNHNS and CDR2 is SASEGT. The CDR3 loop reads CASSSLAGGTGELFF. Here the CDR3 DNA reads TGTGCCAGCAGTTCACTAGCGGGAGGCACCGGGGAGCTGTTTTTT.

The chain recombines TRBV10-3 with TRBJ1-1; 8 nucleotides agree with TRBD1. V lost 0 bases and J lost 7; bases outside the gene matches: 4. The CDR3 has 14 amino acids. Germline V gene data show CDR1 as ENHRY and CDR2 as SYGVKD. The CDR3 spells CAISESRTGIEAFF. CDR3 nucleotide sequence: TGTGCCATCAGTGAGTCGAGGACAGGGATTGAAGCTTTCTTT.

The chain combines TRBV2 with TRBJ2-1; a weak D match, TRBD1 (6 bases). Germline V CDR1 and CDR2: SNHLY, FYNNEI. This CDR3 spans 13 amino acids. The germline V and J ends were trimmed by 6 bases and 3 bases, with 9 bases remaining between them. CDR3 region: CASSQGIYNEQFF. Here the CDR3 DNA reads TGTGCCAGCAGCCAGGGGATCTACAATGAGCAGTTCTTC.

V is TRBV7-2 and J is TRBJ2-7, with a tentative D call TRBD1 (5 bases). Germline V gives CDR1 SGHTA, CDR2 FQGNSA. Trimming stripped 2 bases from V and 3 bases from J, with 14 bases between. The CDR3 totals 15 residues. The CDR3: CASSLSSLQGYEQYF. The CDR3 nucleotides read TGTGCCAGCAGCTTATCTTCCCTGCAGGGCTACGAGCAGTACTTC.

The chain uses TRBV14 and TRBJ1-1; 9 bases match TRBD1. Germline CDR1 reads SGHDN; CDR2 reads FVKESK. The ends lost 1 base at V and 0 bases at J; junction bases unmatched: 9. This CDR3 is built from 18 residues. CDR3 nucleotides: TGTGCCAGCAGCCAAGTCGTCCGGGACAGGGTCATGAACACTGAAGCTTTCTTT. Protein: CASSQVVRDRVMNTEAFF.

The chain is built from TRBV28 and TRBJ2-1; weak D call: TRBD2 (6 bases). CDR1 is MDHEN, CDR2 SYDVKM, per germline. The CDR3 is 14 residues long. V gave up 6 bases and J gave up 6 bases, with 15 bases separating them. The CDR3 DNA reads as TGTGCCAGCAGGACGCCCGGCGGGGCCAATGAGCAGTTCTTC. It codes for CASRTPGGANEQFF.